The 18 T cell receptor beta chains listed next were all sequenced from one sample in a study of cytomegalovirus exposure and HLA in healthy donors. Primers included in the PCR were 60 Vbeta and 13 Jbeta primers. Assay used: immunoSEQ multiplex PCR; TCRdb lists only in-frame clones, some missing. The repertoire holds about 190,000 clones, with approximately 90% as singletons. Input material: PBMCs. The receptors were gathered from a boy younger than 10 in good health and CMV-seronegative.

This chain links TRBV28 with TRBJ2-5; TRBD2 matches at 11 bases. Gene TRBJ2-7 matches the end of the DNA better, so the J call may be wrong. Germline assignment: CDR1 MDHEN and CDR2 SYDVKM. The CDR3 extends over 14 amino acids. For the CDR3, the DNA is TGTGCCAGCAGTCTACTAGCGGGAGAATACGAGCAGTACTTC. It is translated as CASSLLAGEYEQYF.

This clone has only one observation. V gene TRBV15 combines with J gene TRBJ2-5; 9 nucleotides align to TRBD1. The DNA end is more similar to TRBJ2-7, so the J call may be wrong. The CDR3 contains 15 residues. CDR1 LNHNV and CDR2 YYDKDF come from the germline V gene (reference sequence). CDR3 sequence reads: CATSRQGTGTYEQYF. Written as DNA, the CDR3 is TGTGCCACCAGCAGACAGGGGACAGGGACGTACGAGCAGTACTTC.

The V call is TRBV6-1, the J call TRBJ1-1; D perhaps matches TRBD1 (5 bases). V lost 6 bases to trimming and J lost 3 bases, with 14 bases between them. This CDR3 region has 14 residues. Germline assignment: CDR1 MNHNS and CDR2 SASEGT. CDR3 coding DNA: TGTGCCAGCAGCCGGCAGGGCTGGGACACTGAAGCTTTCTTT. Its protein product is CASSRQGWDTEAFF.

CDR3 in amino acids: CATSRLGQSFHNEQFF. For the CDR3, the DNA is TGTGCCACCAGCAGATTAGGACAGTCCTTCCACAATGAGCAGTTCTTC. This chain joins TRBV15 and TRBJ2-1, with a weak D call TRBD1 (6 bases). This CDR3 is 16 amino acids long. V dropped 2 bases and J dropped 5 bases, with 16 bases sitting between them. Germline V gene data show CDR1 as LNHNV and CDR2 as YYDKDF (reference sequence).

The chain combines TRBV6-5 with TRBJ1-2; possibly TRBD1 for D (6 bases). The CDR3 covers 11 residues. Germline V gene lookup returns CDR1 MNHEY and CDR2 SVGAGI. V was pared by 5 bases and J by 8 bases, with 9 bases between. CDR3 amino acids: CASSTGQGYTF. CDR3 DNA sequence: TGTGCCAGCAGTACAGGGCAGGGCTACACCTTC.

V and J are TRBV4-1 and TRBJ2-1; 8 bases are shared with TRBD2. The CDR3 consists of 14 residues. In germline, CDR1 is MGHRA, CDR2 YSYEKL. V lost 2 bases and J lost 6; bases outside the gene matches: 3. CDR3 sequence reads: CASSQKREINEQFF. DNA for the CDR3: TGCGCCAGCAGCCAAAAGCGGGAGATCAATGAGCAGTTCTTC.

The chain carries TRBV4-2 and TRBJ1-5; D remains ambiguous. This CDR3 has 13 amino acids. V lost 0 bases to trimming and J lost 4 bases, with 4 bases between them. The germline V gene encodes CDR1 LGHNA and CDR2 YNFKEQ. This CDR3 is CASSQDANQPQHF. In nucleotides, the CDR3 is TGTGCCAGCAGCCAAGATGCGAATCAGCCCCAGCATTTT.

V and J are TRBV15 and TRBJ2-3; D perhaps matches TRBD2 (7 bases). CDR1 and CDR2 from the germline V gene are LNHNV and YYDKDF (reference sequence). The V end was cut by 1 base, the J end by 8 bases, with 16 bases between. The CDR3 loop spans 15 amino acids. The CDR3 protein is CATSRGNREGGTQYF. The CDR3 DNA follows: TGTGCCACCAGCAGAGGGAACAGGGAGGGAGGTACGCAGTATTTT.

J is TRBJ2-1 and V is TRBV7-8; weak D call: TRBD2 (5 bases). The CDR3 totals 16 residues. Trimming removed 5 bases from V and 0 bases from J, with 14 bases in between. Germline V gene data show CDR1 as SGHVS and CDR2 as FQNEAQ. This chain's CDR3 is CASSARSASSYNEQFF. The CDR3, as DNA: TGTGCCAGCAGCGCCCGTAGCGCCAGCTCCTACAATGAGCAGTTCTTC.

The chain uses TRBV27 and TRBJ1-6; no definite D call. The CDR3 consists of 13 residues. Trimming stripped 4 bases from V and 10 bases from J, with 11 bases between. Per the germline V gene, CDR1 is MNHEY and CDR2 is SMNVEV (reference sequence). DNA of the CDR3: TGTGCCAGCAGTTCGACTGGGAGGTCACCCCTCCACTTT. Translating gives CASSSTGRSPLHF.

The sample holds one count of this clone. The CDR3 is CASRDRLSVPHSPLHF. The CDR3, as DNA: TGTGCCAGTAGGGACAGGTTATCAGTACCCCATTCACCCCTCCACTTT. This rearrangement joins TRBV27 to TRBJ1-6, with 8 bases lining up with TRBD1. CDR1 MNHEY and CDR2 SMNVEV come from the germline V gene (reference sequence). The CDR3 has 16 amino acids. V lost 9 bases, J lost 8 bases, and 15 bases stayed unmatched.

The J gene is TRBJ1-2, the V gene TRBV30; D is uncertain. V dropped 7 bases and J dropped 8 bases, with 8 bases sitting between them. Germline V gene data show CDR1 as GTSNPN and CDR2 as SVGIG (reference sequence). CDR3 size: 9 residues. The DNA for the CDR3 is TGTGCCTTATCGGGAGGCTACACCTTC. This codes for CALSGGYTF.

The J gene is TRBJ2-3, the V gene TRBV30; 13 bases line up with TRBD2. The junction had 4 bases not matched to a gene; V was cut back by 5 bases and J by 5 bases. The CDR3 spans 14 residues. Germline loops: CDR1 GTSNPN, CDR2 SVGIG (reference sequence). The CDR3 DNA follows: TGTGCCTGGGCACTAGCGGGAGGGGAAGATACGCAGTATTTT. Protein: CAWALAGGEDTQYF.

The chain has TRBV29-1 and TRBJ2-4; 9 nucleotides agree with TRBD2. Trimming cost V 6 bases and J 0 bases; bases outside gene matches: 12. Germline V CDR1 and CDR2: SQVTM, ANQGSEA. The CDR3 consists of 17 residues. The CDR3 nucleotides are TGCAGCGTAATTCTAGCGGGAACTGAACTAGCCAAAAACATTCAGTACTTC. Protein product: CSVILAGTELAKNIQYF.

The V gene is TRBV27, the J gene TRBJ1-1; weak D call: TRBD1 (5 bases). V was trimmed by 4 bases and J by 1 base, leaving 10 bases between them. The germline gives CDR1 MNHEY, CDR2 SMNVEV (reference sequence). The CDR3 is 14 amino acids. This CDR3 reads CASSWSQGNTEAFF. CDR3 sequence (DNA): TGTGCCAGCAGTTGGAGCCAGGGGAACACTGAAGCTTTCTTT.

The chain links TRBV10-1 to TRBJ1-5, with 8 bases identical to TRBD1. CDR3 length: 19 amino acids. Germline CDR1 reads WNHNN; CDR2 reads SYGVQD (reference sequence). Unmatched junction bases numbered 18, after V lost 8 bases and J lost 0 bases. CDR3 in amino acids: CASLLGLGTGKNSNQPQHF. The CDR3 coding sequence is TGCGCCAGCCTACTCGGCCTTGGGACAGGTAAGAATAGCAATCAGCCCCAGCATTTT.

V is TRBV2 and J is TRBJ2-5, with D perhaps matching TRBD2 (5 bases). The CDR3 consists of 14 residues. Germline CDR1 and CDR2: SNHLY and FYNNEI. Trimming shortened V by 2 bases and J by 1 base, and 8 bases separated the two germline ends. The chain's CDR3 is CASSEKRLQETQYF. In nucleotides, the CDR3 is TGTGCCAGCAGTGAAAAGCGGCTCCAAGAGACCCAGTACTTC.

The CDR3 is CASSSDGLTDTQYF. In DNA form, the CDR3 reads TGTGCCAGCAGCTCCGATGGCCTCACAGATACGCAGTATTTT. This chain links TRBV9 with TRBJ2-3; D is uncertain. CDR3 length equals 14 residues. CDR1 SGDLS and CDR2 YYNGEE come from the germline V gene. Trimming took 4 bases from V and 2 from J, leaving 11 bases between them.